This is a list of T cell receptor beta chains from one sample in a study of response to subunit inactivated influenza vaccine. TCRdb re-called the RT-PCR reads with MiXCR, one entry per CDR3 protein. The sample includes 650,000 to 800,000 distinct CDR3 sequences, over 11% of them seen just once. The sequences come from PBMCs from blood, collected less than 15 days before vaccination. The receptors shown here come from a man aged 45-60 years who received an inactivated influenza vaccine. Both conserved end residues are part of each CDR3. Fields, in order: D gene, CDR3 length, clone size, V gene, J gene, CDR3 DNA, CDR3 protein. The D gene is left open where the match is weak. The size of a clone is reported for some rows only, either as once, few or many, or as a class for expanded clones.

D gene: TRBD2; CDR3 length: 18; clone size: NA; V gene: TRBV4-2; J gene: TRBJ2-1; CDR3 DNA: TGTGCCAGCAGCCAAGACCGACCGGGACTAGCGGGGTACAATGAGCAGTTCTTC; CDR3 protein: CASSQDRPGLAGYNEQFF
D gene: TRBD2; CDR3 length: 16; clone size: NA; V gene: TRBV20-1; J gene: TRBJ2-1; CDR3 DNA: TGCAGTGCTAGGGCGCTTGCGGGGGGCAACTACAATGAGCAGTTCTTC; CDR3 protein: CSARALAGGNYNEQFF
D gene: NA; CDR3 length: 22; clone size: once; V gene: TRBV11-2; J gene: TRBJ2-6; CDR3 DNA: TGTGCCAGCAGCTTAGATCTGGGCCGACAGGAAATTTACCTATCTGGGGCCAACGTCCTGACTTTC; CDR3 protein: CASSLDLGRQEIYLSGANVLTF
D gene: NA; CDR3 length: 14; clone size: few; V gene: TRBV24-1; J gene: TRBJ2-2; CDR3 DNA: TGTGCCACCAGTGATATCCAGAACACCGGGGAGCTGTTTTTT; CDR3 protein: CATSDIQNTGELFF
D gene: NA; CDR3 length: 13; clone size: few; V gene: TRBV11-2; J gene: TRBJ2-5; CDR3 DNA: TGTGCCAGCAGCCTAGCGTTTAAGGAGACCCAGTACTTC; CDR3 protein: CASSLAFKETQYF
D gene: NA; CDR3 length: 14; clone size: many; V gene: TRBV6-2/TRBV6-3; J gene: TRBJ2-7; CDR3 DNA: TGTGCCAGCAGCCTACGGGAGCTTTCCTACGAGCAGTACTTC; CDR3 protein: CASSLRELSYEQYF
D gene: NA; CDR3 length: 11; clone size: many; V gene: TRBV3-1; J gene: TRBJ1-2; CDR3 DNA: TGTGCCAGCAGCCACGGTTATGGCTACACCTTC; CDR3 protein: CASSHGYGYTF
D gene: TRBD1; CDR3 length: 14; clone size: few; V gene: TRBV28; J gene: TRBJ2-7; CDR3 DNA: TGTGCCAGCAGTAACGGACAGGGACCTTACGAGCAGTACTTC; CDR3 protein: CASSNGQGPYEQYF
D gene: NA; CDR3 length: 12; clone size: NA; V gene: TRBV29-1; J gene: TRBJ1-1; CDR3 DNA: TGCAGCGTTGAAGACAGGGGTACTGAAGCTTTCTTT; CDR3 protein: CSVEDRGTEAFF
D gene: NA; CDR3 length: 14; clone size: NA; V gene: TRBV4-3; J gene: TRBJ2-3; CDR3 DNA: TGCGCCAGCAGCCGACAGATTAGCACAGATACGCAGTATTTT; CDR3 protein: CASSRQISTDTQYF
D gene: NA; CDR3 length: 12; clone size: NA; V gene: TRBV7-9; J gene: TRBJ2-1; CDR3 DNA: TGTGCCAGCAGCTTCGATGCCAATGAGCAGTTCTTC; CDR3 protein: CASSFDANEQFF
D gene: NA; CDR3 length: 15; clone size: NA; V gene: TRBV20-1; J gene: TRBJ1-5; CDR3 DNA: TGCAGTGCTAAGTTCCGGCGGGGTAGCAATCAGCCCCAGCATTTT; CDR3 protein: CSAKFRRGSNQPQHF
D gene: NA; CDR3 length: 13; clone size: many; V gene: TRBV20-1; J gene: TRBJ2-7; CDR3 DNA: TGCAGTGCTGTCCCCCCATATCCTTACGAGCAGTACTTC; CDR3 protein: CSAVPPYPYEQYF